This T cell receptor (beta chain) was identified in a study of blood T cell repertoires in COVID-19. Study-level background: Nucleic acid was either cDNA or gDNA, and it came from T cells, B-cell-depleted T cells, or PBMCs.

Original analysis: Nucleated cell number was recorded as an estimate derived from reference gene primer amplification. Generated by immunoSEQ multiplex PCR, the TCRdb table keeps only in-frame clones and is missing some. V, J and clone size derive from that table, while D and trimming were established from the DNA sequence. In the table there are over 250,000 clones, 86% of which are singletons. This TCR was recovered from a woman aged 70-85 years with COVID-19, enrolled during active disease. Sequenced input: peripheral blood.

For the CDR3, the DNA is TGTGCCAGCCGGACAGCGGGGGGGCAAGAGACCCAGTACTTC. Protein: CASRTAGGQETQYF. The rearrangement uses TRBV2 and TRBJ2-5, with 10 bases aligning to TRBD2. In germline, CDR1 is SNHLY, CDR2 FYNNEI. CDR3 size: 14 residues. Trimming took 8 bases from V and 2 from J; bases not matched to a gene: 5.